This is a list of T cell receptor beta chains from one sample in a study of CD8+CD57+ T cells in acquired aplastic anemia. TCRdb itself ran the reads through MiXCR, one entry per CDR3 protein. Of 200,000 to 250,000 distinct CDR3 sequences in the sample, roughly 60% are singletons; the top ten hold roughly three fifths. Sequencing used sorted CD4+, CD8+, or CD8+CD57+ T cells (not recorded which) from PBMCs. The receptor set was obtained from a human donor with aplastic anemia. CDR3s include the opening cysteine and the closing phenylalanine or tryptophan. D genes are given only for firm matches. Clone size is given for some rows only: seen once, a few or many times, or a class if the clone is expanded.

v_gene	d_gene	j_gene	abundance	CDR3nt	CDR3aa
TRBV4-3	TRBD2	TRBJ2-7	-	TGCGCCAGCAGCCATTTTAGCGGGGCAGGCGAGCAGTACTTC	CASSHFSGAGEQYF
TRBV25-1	TRBD1	TRBJ1-2	-	TGTGCCAGCACCCGGACAGGCGGCGGCTACACCTTC	CASTRTGGGYTF
TRBV7-3	-	TRBJ2-1	once	TGTGCCAGCACCCTGGACTGGTTCTCCTACAATGAGCAGTTCTTC	CASTLDWFSYNEQFF
TRBV15	-	TRBJ2-1	few	TGTGCCACCAGCAGAGATCGGGACTTCAGCTCCTACAATGAGCAGTTCTTC	CATSRDRDFSSYNEQFF
TRBV9	-	TRBJ2-5	many	TGTGCCAGCAGCGTAGCTCCGGGCGAGCAGGAGACCCAGTACTTC	CASSVAPGEQETQYF
TRBV10-3	-	TRBJ2-5	-	TGTGCCATCAGTGAGTCGAGAGTCGGGGCAGAAAAAGAGACCCAGTACTTC	CAISESRVGAEKETQYF
TRBV2	-	TRBJ2-3	many	TGTGCCAGCAGTGACACGGGGTACACAGATACGCAGTATTTT	CASSDTGYTDTQYF
TRBV5-1	-	TRBJ1-2	-	TGCGCCAGCAGCTTGTCGCAGAACTATGGCTACACCTTC	CASSLSQNYGYTF
TRBV29-1	TRBD2	TRBJ2-3	-	TGCAGCGTGGAGGGGACTATATTTTTTGGTACGCAGTATTTT	CSVEGTIFFGTQYF
TRBV24-1	-	TRBJ1-1	-	TGTGCCACCAGTGAGGTAGGAGGGAACACTGAAGCTTTCTTT	CATSEVGGNTEAFF
TRBV5-1	-	TRBJ2-1	-	TGCGCCAGCAGCTTGGACAGCATAAATGAGCAGTTCTTC	CASSLDSINEQFF
TRBV7-3	TRBD1	TRBJ1-6	-	TGTGCCAGCAGCGCGGGACAGGGGTACAATTCACCCCTCCACTTT	CASSAGQGYNSPLHF
TRBV10-1	-	TRBJ2-7	-	TGCGCCAGCACAAGGAAACAGACTGCGGCCAACTACGAGCAGTACTTC	CASTRKQTAANYEQYF
TRBV4-1	-	TRBJ1-6	-	TGCGCCAGCAGCCAAGATGGTCAGGGAGGGAATTCACCCCTCCACTTT	CASSQDGQGGNSPLHF
TRBV14	TRBD1	TRBJ2-1	-	TGTGCCAGCAGCCAAGTACCGGGACAGGGGGACAATGAGCAGTTCTTC	CASSQVPGQGDNEQFF
TRBV11-3	-	TRBJ2-1	-	TGTGCCAGCAGCAACAGACAGGGGAGGGCGGGAGGAGGGAATGAGCAGTTCTTC	CASSNRQGRAGGGNEQFF
TRBV7-2	TRBD2	TRBJ2-7	once	TGTGCCAGCAGCTTGACTACTAGCGTCTACGAGCAGTACTTC	CASSLTTSVYEQYF
TRBV5-1	-	TRBJ2-7	-	TGCGCCAGCAGCTTGGGGACACCACCCTACGAGCAGTACTTC	CASSLGTPPYEQYF
TRBV20-1	TRBD2	TRBJ2-7	few	TGCAGTGCTAGAGATTGGCTAGCGGGAGCCGGCGAGCAGTACTTC	CSARDWLAGAGEQYF
TRBV7-2	TRBD2	TRBJ2-7	-	TGTGCCAGCAGCTCTAGCGGGGGGGCCTCTGGGGAGCAGTACTTC	CASSSSGGASGEQYF
TRBV29-1	TRBD2	TRBJ2-1	once	TGCAGCGTTGTGACTAGCAGGTCAATCAATGAGCAGTTCTTC	CSVVTSRSINEQFF
TRBV2	-	TRBJ1-5	-	TGTGCCAGCAAGCAAATGGTAAATCAGCCCCAGCATTTT	CASKQMVNQPQHF
TRBV5-1	-	TRBJ1-2	few	TGCGCCAGCAGCATTCAGACGGAGAACAGCTATGGCTACACCTTC	CASSIQTENSYGYTF
TRBV7-9	-	TRBJ2-5	few	TGTGCCAGCAGCTCCTCTCCAGGGGTATGGGAGACCCAGTACTTC	CASSSSPGVWETQYF
TRBV2	TRBD2	TRBJ2-3	few	TGTGCCAGCGCCTCCTACAGCGGGGAGGATACGCAGTATTTT	CASASYSGEDTQYF
TRBV25-1	-	TRBJ2-1	few	TGTGCCAGCAGTGAGGTGACAGATTACAATGAGCAGTTCTTC	CASSEVTDYNEQFF